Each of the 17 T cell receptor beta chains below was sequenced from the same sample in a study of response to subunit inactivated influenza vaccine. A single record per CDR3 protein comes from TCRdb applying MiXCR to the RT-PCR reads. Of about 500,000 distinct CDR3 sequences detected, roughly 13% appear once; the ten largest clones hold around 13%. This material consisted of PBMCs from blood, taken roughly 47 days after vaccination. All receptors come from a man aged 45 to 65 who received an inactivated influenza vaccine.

The CDR3 bases are TGTGCCACCAGCAGAGAGAGGTCAGGGGCGAACACCGGGGAGCTGTTTTTT. Its protein is CATSRERSGANTGELFF. The V call is TRBV15, the J call TRBJ2-2, with a possible D match to TRBD1 (6 bases). The V and J ends lost 0 bases and 0 bases respectively, with 11 bases between them. Per germline, CDR1 LNHNV and CDR2 YYDKDF (reference sequence). The CDR3 loop spans 17 amino acids.

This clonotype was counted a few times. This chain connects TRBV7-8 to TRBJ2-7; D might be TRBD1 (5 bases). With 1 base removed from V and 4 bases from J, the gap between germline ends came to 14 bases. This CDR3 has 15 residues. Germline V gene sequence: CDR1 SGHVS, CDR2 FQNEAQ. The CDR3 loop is CASSLGGSSGYEQYF. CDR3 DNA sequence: TGTGCCAGCAGCTTAGGGGGCTCTTCAGGTTACGAGCAGTACTTC.

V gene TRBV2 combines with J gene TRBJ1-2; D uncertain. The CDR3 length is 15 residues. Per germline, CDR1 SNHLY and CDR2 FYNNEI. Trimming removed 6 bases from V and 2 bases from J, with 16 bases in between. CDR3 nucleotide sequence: TGTGCCAGCAGCTCTACCCCCGGAGCAAACTATGGCTACACCTTC. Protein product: CASSSTPGANYGYTF.

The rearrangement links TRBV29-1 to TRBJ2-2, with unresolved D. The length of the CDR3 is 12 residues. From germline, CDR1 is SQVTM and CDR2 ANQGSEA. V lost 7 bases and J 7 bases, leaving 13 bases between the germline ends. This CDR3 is CSGRPWGGELFF. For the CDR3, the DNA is TGCAGCGGACGACCATGGGGCGGGGAGCTGTTTTTT.

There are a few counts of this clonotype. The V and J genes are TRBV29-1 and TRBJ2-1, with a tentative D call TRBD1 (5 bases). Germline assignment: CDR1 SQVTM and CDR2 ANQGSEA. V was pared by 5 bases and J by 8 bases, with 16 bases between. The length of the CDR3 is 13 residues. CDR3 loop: CSVLQGGVDEQFF. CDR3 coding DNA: TGCAGCGTTTTGCAGGGTGGGGTGGATGAGCAGTTCTTC.

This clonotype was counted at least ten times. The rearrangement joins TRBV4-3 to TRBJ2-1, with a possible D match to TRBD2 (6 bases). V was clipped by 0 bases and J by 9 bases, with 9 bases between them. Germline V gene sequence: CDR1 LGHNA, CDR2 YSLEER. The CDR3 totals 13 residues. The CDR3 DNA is TGCGCCAGCAGCCAAGATGGGGGGACTGAGCAGTTCTTC. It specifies CASSQDGGTEQFF.

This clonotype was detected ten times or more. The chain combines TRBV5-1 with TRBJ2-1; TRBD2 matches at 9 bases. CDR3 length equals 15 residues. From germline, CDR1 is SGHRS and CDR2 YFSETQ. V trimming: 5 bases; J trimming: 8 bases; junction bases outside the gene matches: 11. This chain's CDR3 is CASRAGTSNFDEQFF. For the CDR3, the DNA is TGCGCCAGCAGGGCCGGGACTAGCAATTTTGATGAGCAGTTCTTC.

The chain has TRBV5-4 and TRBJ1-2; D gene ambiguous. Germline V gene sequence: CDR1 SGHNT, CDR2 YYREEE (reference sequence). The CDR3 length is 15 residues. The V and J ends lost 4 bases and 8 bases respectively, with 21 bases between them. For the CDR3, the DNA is TGTGCCAGCAGCCAGCTGTCATCTTCCTTAGGCGGCTACACCTTC. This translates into CASSQLSSSLGGYTF.

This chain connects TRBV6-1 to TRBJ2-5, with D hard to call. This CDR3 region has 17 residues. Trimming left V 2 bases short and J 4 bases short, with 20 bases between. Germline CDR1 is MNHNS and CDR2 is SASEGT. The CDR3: CASSEPRLGIGRETQYF. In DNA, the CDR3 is TGTGCCAGCAGTGAACCACGGTTGGGTATTGGACGAGAGACCCAGTACTTC.

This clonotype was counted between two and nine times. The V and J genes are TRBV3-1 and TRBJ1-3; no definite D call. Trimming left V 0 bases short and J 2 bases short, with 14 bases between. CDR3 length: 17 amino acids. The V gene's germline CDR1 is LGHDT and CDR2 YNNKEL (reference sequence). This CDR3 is CASSQDGRRSTGNTIYF. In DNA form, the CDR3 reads TGTGCCAGCAGCCAAGATGGTCGTAGGAGCACTGGAAACACCATATATTTT.

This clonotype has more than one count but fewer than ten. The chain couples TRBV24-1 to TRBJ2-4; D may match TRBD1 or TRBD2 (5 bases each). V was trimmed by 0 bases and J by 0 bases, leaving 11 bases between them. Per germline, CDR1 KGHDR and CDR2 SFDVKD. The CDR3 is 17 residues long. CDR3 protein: CATSDLLRDLAKNIQYF. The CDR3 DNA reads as TGTGCCACCAGTGATTTGCTCAGGGACCTAGCCAAAAACATTCAGTACTTC.

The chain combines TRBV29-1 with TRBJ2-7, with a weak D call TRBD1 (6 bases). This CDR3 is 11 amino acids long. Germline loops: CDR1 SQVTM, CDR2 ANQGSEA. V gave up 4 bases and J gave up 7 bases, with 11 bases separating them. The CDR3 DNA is TGCAGCGTTGTTCAGGGGTCGGAGCAGTACTTC. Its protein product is CSVVQGSEQYF.

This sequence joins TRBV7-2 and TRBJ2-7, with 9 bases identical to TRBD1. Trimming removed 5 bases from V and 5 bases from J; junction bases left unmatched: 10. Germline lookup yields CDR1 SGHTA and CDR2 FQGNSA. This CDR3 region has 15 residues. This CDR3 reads CASSRGQGVPNEQYF. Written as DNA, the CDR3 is TGTGCCAGCAGCCGGGGACAGGGTGTTCCAAACGAGCAGTACTTC.

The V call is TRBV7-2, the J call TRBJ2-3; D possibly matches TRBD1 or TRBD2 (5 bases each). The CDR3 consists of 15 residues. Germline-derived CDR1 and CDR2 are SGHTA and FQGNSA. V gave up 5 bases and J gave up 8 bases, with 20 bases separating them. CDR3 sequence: CASSPTRGGRGTQYF. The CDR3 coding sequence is TGTGCCAGCAGCCCGACGAGGGGTGGAAGAGGTACGCAGTATTTT.

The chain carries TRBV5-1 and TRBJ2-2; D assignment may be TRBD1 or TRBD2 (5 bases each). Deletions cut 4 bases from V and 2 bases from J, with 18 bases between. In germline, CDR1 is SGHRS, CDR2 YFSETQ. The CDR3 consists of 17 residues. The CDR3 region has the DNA TGCGCCAGCAGCGTCGGGGCTTTTCTTAGCAACACCGGGGAGCTGTTTTTT. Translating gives CASSVGAFLSNTGELFF.

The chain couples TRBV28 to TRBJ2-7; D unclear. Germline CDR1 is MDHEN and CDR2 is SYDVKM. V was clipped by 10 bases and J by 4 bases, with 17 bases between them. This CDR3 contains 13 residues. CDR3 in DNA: TGTGCCACCCCATCCTCGATAGTATACGAGCAGTACTTC. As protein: CATPSSIVYEQYF.

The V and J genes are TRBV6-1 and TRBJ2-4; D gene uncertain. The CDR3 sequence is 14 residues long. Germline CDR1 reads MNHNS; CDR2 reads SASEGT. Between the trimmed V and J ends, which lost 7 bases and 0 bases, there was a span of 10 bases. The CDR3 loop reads CASTPDLAKNIQYF. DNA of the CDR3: TGTGCCAGCACTCCCGACCTAGCCAAAAACATTCAGTACTTC.